This T cell receptor beta chain was recorded in a study of response to subunit inactivated influenza vaccine. TCRdb fed the RT-PCR reads into MiXCR, producing one record per CDR3 protein. The table includes more than 500,000 distinct CDR3 sequences, around 10% detected once. Many counts were recorded for this clonotype. These records were also assigned to another study, of T cells expressing NK-cell markers. From that study: Generation of TCR beta cDNA was performed by 5'RACE template switching incorporating UMIs. Repertoires of TCR beta were obtained from T cells sorted as CD3+CD56+NKG2C+, CD3+CD56+NKG2C- and CD3+CD56-NKG2C+. Researchers report these clonotypes also headed the CD3+CD56-NKG2C+ fraction in several donors.

The material was PBMCs from blood, obtained on the day of vaccination. This receptor was obtained from a man over 45 who received an inactivated influenza vaccine.

CDR3 sequence (DNA): TGTGCCAGCAGCTTAGCAGGGGATAATTCACCCCTCCACTTT. It yields the protein CASSLAGDNSPLHF. The V gene is TRBV7-8, the J gene TRBJ1-6; D possibly corresponds to TRBD1 (5 bases). This CDR3 comprises 14 residues. Germline V lookup: CDR1 SGHVS, CDR2 FQNEAQ. V gave up 0 bases and J gave up 5 bases, with 5 bases separating them.